Sequencing of this TCR beta chain was carried out in a study of cytomegalovirus exposure and HLA in healthy donors. General study points: The study put some 150 TCR beta chains on its list as cytomegalovirus-associated.

Points on this clone: Antigen specificity is unknown.

V dropped 5 bases and J dropped 6; count of bases not matched to a gene: 6. Germline CDR1 is SGHNT and CDR2 is YENEEA. CDR3 length equals 15 residues. The PCR used 60 Vbeta and 13 Jbeta primers. TCRdb's table, derived via immunoSEQ multiplex PCR, lists solely in-frame clones and lacks some. The sample contains roughly 170,000 clones, 84% of which appear only once. The chain recombines TRBV11-3 with TRBJ2-1; 11 bases fit TRBD1. The sequence was obtained from a man between 18 and 29 years old in good health and CMV-seronegative. Sequencing was done on a sample of PBMCs. CDR3 in DNA: TGTGCCAGCAGCCCCAGGGGACAGGGGGTCAATGAGCAGTTCTTC. It is translated as CASSPRGQGVNEQFF. The full variable domain, completed using reference TRBV11-3 and TRBJ2-1, is EAGVVQSPRYKIIEKKQPVAFWCNPISGHNTLYWYLQNLGQGPELLIRYENEEAVDDSQLPKDRFSAERLKGVDSTLKIQPAELGDSAVYLCASSPRGQGVNEQFFGPGTRLTVL.